The 21 T cell receptor beta chains given below trace back to one sample, sequenced in a study of T cell changes during pregnancy in multiple sclerosis. Sequencing used immunoSEQ multiplex PCR; TCRdb keeps in-frame clones, though not all of them. The table includes approximately 100,000 clones, 90% to 95% detected once. The sample here was peripheral blood, taken before pregnancy. These receptors were taken from a female donor with multiple sclerosis, enrolled in a pregnancy study.

The V and J genes are TRBV30 and TRBJ1-3, with D perhaps TRBD1 (5 bases). The CDR3 runs 12 residues. Trimming left V 2 bases short and J 4 bases short, with 6 bases between. Germline V gives CDR1 GTSNPN, CDR2 SVGIG (reference sequence). CDR3 nucleotides: TGTGCCTGGAGTCGACAGGGAAACACCATATATTTT. This translates into CAWSRQGNTIYF.

The chain has TRBV27 and TRBJ2-7, with D perhaps matching TRBD2 (5 bases). V was clipped by 6 bases and J by 2 bases, with 17 bases between them. There are 15 residues in the CDR3. Germline V gene data show CDR1 as MNHEY and CDR2 as SMNVEV (reference sequence). The DNA for the CDR3 is TGTGCCAGCAGCAAAGAAGCGGACCCCACCTACGAGCAGTACTTC. Its protein is CASSKEADPTYEQYF.

V usage is TRBV6-9 and J usage is TRBJ2-3, with TRBD2 matching 11 bases. The CDR3 is 18 amino acids. Per the germline V gene, CDR1 is MNHGY and CDR2 is SVAAGI. J gave up 2 bases and V 6 bases, and 13 bases lay outside the gene matches. The CDR3, as DNA: TGTGCCAGCAGCCCGATAACGACTAGCGGGACCGACACAGATACGCAGTATTTT. Translating gives CASSPITTSGTDTDTQYF.

This chain links TRBV7-9 with TRBJ2-6; D is unclear. V was pared by 5 bases and J by 0 bases, with 11 bases between. The CDR3 totals 16 residues. CDR1 is SEHNR, CDR2 FQNEAQ, per germline (reference sequence). CDR3 loop: CASSPGDASGANVLTF. The CDR3 region has the DNA TGTGCCAGCAGCCCCGGAGATGCCTCTGGGGCCAACGTCCTGACTTTC.

The chain combines TRBV9 with TRBJ2-7; 12 bases match TRBD2. This CDR3 spans 15 amino acids. Trimming at V came to 3 bases and at J to 3 bases, leaving 4 bases not matched to a gene. The V gene's germline CDR1 is SGDLS and CDR2 YYNGEE. The chain's CDR3 is CASSAGLAGSYEQYF. The CDR3 DNA is TGTGCCAGCAGCGCCGGACTAGCGGGAAGCTACGAGCAGTACTTC.

V and J are TRBV7-2 and TRBJ2-7; possible D gene TRBD2, 7 bases. Germline V gene sequence: CDR1 SGHTA, CDR2 FQGNSA. This CDR3 has 14 residues. The V gene lost 5 bases and the J gene lost 2 bases, with 13 bases spanning the gap. The CDR3 loop reads CASSRGGGPYEQYF. In nucleotides, the CDR3 is TGTGCCAGCAGCAGGGGGGGAGGACCCTACGAGCAGTACTTC.

The chain employs TRBV27 and TRBJ2-7; 8 nucleotides align to TRBD1. J gave up 2 bases and V 6 bases, and 9 bases lay outside the gene matches. The CDR3 is made up of 15 amino acids. Germline loops: CDR1 MNHEY, CDR2 SMNVEV (reference sequence). The CDR3 nucleotides are TGTGCCAGCAGCCGGACAGGGTTTGGGGCCTACGAGCAGTACTTC. Translating it yields CASSRTGFGAYEQYF.

The genes are TRBV5-4 and TRBJ2-1; D perhaps matches TRBD2 (6 bases). This CDR3 is 15 amino acids long. The germline CDR1 and CDR2 sequences are SGHNT and YYREEE (reference sequence). V lost 0 bases to trimming and J lost 5 bases, with 12 bases between them. The CDR3 region has the DNA TGTGCCAGCAGCTTGGGCGTTACTAGCAACAATGAGCAGTTCTTC. Its protein product is CASSLGVTSNNEQFF.

The CDR3 region has the DNA TGTGCCAGCAGCTCGCTTCAGGGCGTGGGGGAGCTGTTTTTT. Translated, it gives CASSSLQGVGELFF. The chain is built from TRBV7-6 and TRBJ2-2, with D perhaps TRBD1 (5 bases). Germline V gene lookup returns CDR1 SGHVS and CDR2 FNYEAQ. Between the trimmed V and J ends, which lost 4 bases and 8 bases, there was a span of 14 bases. This CDR3 is 14 amino acids long.

The chain combines TRBV15 with TRBJ1-5; possible D gene TRBD1, 5 bases. In germline, CDR1 is LNHNV, CDR2 YYDKDF (reference sequence). Trimming stripped 5 bases from V and 3 bases from J, with 11 bases between. The CDR3 spans 14 residues. The CDR3 bases are TGTGCCACCAGCGGTGGGGGGAACAATCAGCCCCAGCATTTT. Translation: CATSGGGNNQPQHF. The entire variable domain, with the rest obtained from reference TRBV15 and TRBJ1-5, is as follows: DAMVIQNPRYQVTQFGKPVTLSCSQTLNHNVMYWYQQKSSQAPKLLFHYYDKDFNNEADTPDNFQSRRPNTSFCFLDIRSPGLGDTAMYLCATSGGGNNQPQHFGDGTRLSIL.

This clone was observed once. This rearrangement joins TRBV2 to TRBJ1-3; TRBD1 matches 8 bases. Germline V lookup: CDR1 SNHLY, CDR2 FYNNEI. This CDR3 contains 14 residues. Trimming cost V 7 bases and J 0 bases; bases outside gene matches: 2. CDR3 sequence reads: CASNGQGSGNTIYF. CDR3 bases: TGTGCCAGCAATGGACAGGGCTCTGGAAACACCATATATTTT.

The chain uses TRBV27 and TRBJ2-7, with D maybe TRBD1 (5 bases). This CDR3 has 16 residues. V lost 7 bases and J 2 bases, leaving 21 bases between the germline ends. Germline V CDR1 and CDR2: MNHEY, SMNVEV (reference sequence). CDR3 sequence (DNA): TGTGCCAGCATCCCCCTTAGCAAGGGGCTCACCTACGAGCAGTACTTC. Protein product: CASIPLSKGLTYEQYF.

V usage is TRBV9 and J usage is TRBJ1-1; 7 bases line up with TRBD1. Germline V CDR1 and CDR2: SGDLS, YYNGEE. This CDR3 contains 14 residues. The V segment lost 3 bases and the J segment 3 bases; nucleotides outside the gene matches: 5. The CDR3 nucleotides are TGTGCCAGCAGCGATCGACAGGGAGACACTGAAGCTTTCTTT. Its protein is CASSDRQGDTEAFF.

The V call is TRBV7-9, the J call TRBJ2-1, with 12 bases matching TRBD1. J was trimmed by 8 bases and V by 0 bases; bases with no gene match: 2. The CDR3 has 15 amino acids. Looked up from germline, CDR1 is SEHNR and CDR2 is FQNEAQ (reference sequence). The CDR3 spells CASSLAGQGADEQFF. The CDR3 nucleotides read TGTGCCAGCAGCTTAGCGGGACAGGGGGCGGATGAGCAGTTCTTC.

This chain's CDR3 is CSVEGGENTEAFF. The CDR3 DNA reads as TGCAGCGTTGAAGGCGGTGAGAACACTGAAGCTTTCTTT. The chain combines TRBV29-1 with TRBJ1-1; no clear D gene. The CDR3 spans 13 residues. Germline CDR1 reads SQVTM; CDR2 reads ANQGSEA. V shed 1 base and J shed 1 base, with 7 bases lying between them.

This sequence joins TRBV23-1 and TRBJ2-5; 10 positions agree with TRBD1. TRBV23-1 is classed as an ORF, of uncertain function. CDR3 length: 17 residues. The V segment lost 3 bases and the J segment 5 bases; nucleotides outside the gene matches: 12. DNA of the CDR3: TGCGCCAGCAGTCAGCGTCCGGGACAGGGGATGAGGGAGACCCAGTACTTC. Translating gives CASSQRPGQGMRETQYF.

The J gene is TRBJ1-1, the V gene TRBV30, with 7 nucleotides matching TRBD1. Germline-derived CDR1 and CDR2 are GTSNPN and SVGIG (reference sequence). Unmatched junction bases numbered 8, after V lost 3 bases and J lost 1 base. The CDR3 covers 15 residues. In nucleotides, the CDR3 is TGTGCCTGGAGACCCCGGACAGGTTCGAACACTGAAGCTTTCTTT. This gives the protein CAWRPRTGSNTEAFF.

The chain employs TRBV19 and TRBJ2-1; 7 positions match TRBD2. Germline V gives CDR1 LNHDA, CDR2 SQIVND (reference sequence). The CDR3 has 13 residues. V shed 7 bases and J 6 bases; nucleotides not matched to a gene: 6. CDR3 region: CASTGLGINEQFF. CDR3 in DNA: TGTGCCAGTACCGGACTAGGAATCAATGAGCAGTTCTTC.

The rearrangement links TRBV19 to TRBJ1-1; 7 nucleotides match TRBD1. Germline V lookup: CDR1 LNHDA, CDR2 SQIVND (reference sequence). The CDR3 length is 15 residues. V lost 7 bases, J lost 5 bases, and 13 bases stayed unmatched. The CDR3 nucleotides are TGTGCCAGTACCCAAAGACAGGGCGGGGAAACTGAAGCTTTCTTT. Translation gives CASTQRQGGETEAFF.

The rearrangement uses TRBV27 and TRBJ2-3, with 10 bases that match TRBD1. J gave up 2 bases and V 3 bases, and 5 bases lay outside the gene matches. The CDR3 is 16 amino acids. Germline lookup yields CDR1 MNHEY and CDR2 SMNVEV (reference sequence). DNA for the CDR3: TGTGCCAGCAGTTTCGACAGGGGGCGGGACACAGATACGCAGTATTTT. The encoded protein is CASSFDRGRDTDTQYF.

V and J are TRBV2 and TRBJ2-7, with 9 bases aligning to TRBD1. From germline, CDR1 is SNHLY and CDR2 FYNNEI. The CDR3 consists of 14 residues. The junction had 5 bases not matched to a gene; V was cut back by 6 bases and J by 2 bases. Here the CDR3 DNA reads TGTGCCAGCAGGGCTCGGGACAGGGCCTACGAGCAGTACTTC. It yields the protein CASRARDRAYEQYF. The whole variable domain, remainder taken from reference TRBV2 and TRBJ2-7, is EPEVTQTPSHQVTQMGQEVILRCVPISNHLYFYWYRQILGQKVEFLVSFYNNEISEKSEIFDDQFSVERPDGSNFTLKIRSTKLEDSAMYFCASRARDRAYEQYFGPGTRLTVT.